This entry lists 5 T cell receptor beta chains sequenced from one sample in a study of spatial heterogeneity in lung cancer. TCRdb redid the calling of the 5' RACE reads with MiXCR, one entry per CDR3 protein. The repertoire consists of approximately 39,000 distinct CDR3 sequences, with 6% to 9.5% occurring once and the leading ten covering around 9.4%. Noted time point: blood at routine non-recurrence follow-up after resection. Here the sequenced sample was PBMCs, taken at follow-up. The receptors stem from a male donor with early-stage non-small cell lung cancer.

Ten or more counts support this clonotype. The chain employs TRBV10-3 and TRBJ1-5; tentatively, D is TRBD1 (5 bases). The V gene lost 2 bases and the J gene lost 0 bases, with 17 bases spanning the gap. This CDR3 has 18 residues. The V gene's germline CDR1 is ENHRY and CDR2 SYGVKD. For the CDR3, the DNA is TGTGCCATCAGTGAGGGGACCCTTTCGACAACTAGCAATCAGCCCCAGCATTTT. It translates to CAISEGTLSTTSNQPQHF.

This clonotype came up many times. V is TRBV5-1 and J is TRBJ2-3, with 7 bases identical to TRBD1. CDR1 SGHRS and CDR2 YFSETQ come from the germline V gene. V shed 4 bases and J 4 bases; nucleotides not matched to a gene: 6. This CDR3 contains 14 residues. The CDR3: CASSLRQGPDTQYF. The CDR3 DNA sequence: TGCGCCAGCAGCCTACGACAGGGTCCAGATACGCAGTATTTT.

This clonotype has at least ten counts. The V call is TRBV3-1, the J call TRBJ2-3; tentative D call: TRBD2 (6 bases). In germline, CDR1 is LGHDT, CDR2 YNNKEL (reference sequence). This CDR3 has 17 residues. The V end lost 0 bases, the J end lost 2 bases, and 15 bases lay between the germline ends. This chain's CDR3 is CASSQDIAGPNTDTQYF. The CDR3 bases are TGTGCCAGCAGCCAAGATATTGCGGGGCCGAACACAGATACGCAGTATTTT.

This clonotype was observed many times. The rearrangement links TRBV7-8 to TRBJ1-4; 8 nucleotides align to TRBD1. V trimming: 1 base; J trimming: 7 bases; junction bases outside the gene matches: 5. This CDR3 spans 15 amino acids. CDR1 SGHVS and CDR2 FQNEAQ come from the germline V gene. The CDR3 DNA reads TGTGCCAGCAGCTTAGGACAGGGGTTGGTTGAAAAACTGTTTTTT. Translation gives CASSLGQGLVEKLFF.

This clonotype was observed many times. This chain links TRBV27 with TRBJ2-2; D remains unclear. CDR1 is MNHEY and CDR2 is SMNVEV in the germline V gene (reference sequence). The ends were cut back, 3 bases at V and 4 bases at J, with 3 bases in the middle. The CDR3 has 12 residues. The CDR3 loop reads CASSFFTGELFF. DNA of the CDR3: TGTGCCAGCAGTTTTTTCACCGGGGAGCTGTTTTTT.